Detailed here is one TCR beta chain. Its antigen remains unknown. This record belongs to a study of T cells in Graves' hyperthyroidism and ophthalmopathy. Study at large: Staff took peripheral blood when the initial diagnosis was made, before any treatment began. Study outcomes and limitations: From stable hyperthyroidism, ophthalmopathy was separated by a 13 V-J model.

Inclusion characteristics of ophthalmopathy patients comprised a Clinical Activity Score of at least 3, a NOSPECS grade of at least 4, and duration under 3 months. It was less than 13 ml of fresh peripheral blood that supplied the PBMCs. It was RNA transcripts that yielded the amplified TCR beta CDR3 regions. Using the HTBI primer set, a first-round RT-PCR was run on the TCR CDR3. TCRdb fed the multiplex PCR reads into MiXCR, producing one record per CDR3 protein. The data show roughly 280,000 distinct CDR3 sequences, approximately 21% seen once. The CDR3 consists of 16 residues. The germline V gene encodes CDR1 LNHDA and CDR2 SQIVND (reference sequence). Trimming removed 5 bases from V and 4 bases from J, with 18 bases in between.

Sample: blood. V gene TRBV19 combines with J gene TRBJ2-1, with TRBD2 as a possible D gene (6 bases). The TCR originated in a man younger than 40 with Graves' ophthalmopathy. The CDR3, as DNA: TGTGCCAGTAGTCCAAAACCGGGACTCTCGTACAATGAGCAGTTCTTC. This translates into CASSPKPGLSYNEQFF.